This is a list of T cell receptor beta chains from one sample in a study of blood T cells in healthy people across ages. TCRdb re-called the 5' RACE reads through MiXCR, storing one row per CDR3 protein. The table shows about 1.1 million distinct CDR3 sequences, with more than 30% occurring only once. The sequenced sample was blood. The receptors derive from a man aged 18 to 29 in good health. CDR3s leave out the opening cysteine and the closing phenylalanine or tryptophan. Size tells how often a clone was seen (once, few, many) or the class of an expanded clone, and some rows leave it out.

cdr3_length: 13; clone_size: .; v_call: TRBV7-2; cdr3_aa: ASSLAVISAQGAF
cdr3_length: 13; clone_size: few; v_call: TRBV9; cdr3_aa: ASSASGGPPDTQY
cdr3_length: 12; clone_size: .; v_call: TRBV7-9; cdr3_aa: AYQRTGDSYEQY
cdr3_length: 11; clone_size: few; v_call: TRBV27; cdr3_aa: ASSLSSFLPQH
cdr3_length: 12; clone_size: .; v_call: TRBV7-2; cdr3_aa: ASSLYRGQYEQY
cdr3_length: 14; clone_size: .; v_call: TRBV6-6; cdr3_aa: ASSYWTADRNQPQH
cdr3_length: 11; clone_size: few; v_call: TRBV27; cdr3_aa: ASSFAAGTEQF
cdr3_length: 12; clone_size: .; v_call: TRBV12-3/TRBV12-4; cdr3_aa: ASSLNWGTDTQY
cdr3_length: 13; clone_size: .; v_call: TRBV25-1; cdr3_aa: ASSRALGGPDTQY
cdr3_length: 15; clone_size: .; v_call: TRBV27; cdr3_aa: ASSSMGQGARVDGYT
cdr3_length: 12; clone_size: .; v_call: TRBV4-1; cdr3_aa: ASSQIVPNNEQY
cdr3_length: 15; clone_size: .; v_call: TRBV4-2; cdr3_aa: ASSLIAEGGSYNEQF
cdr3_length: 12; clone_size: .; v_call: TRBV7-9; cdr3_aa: ASSPRGLSEKLF
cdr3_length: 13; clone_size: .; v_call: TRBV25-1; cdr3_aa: ASSRDRGRTYEQY
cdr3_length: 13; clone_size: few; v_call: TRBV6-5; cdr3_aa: ASSPGLARQETQY